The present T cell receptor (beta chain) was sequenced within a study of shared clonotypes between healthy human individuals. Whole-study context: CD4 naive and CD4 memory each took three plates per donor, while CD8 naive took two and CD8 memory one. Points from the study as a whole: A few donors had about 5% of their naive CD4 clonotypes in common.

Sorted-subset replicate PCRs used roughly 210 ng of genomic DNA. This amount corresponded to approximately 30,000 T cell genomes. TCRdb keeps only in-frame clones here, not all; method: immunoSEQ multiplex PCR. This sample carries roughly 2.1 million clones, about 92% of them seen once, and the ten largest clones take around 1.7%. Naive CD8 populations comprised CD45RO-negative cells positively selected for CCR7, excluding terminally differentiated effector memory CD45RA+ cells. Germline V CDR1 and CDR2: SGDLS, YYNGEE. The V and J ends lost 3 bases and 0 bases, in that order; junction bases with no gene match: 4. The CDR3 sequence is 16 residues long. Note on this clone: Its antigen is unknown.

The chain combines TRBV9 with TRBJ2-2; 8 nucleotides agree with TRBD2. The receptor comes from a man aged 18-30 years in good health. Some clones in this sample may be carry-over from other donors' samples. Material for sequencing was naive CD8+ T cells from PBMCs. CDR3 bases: TGTGCCAGCAGCGAGACTAGCGCTCCGAACACCGGGGAGCTGTTTTTT. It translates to CASSETSAPNTGELFF.